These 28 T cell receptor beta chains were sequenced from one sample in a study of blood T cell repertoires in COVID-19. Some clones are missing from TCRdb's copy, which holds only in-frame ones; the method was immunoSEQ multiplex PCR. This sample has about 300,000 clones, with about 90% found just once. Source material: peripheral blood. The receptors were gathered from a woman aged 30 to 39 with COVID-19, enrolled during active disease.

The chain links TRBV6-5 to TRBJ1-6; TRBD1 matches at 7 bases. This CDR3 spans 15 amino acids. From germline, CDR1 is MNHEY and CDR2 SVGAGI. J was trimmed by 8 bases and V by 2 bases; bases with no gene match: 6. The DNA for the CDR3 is TGTGCCAGCAGTTACGCGCAGGGGGTTGATTCACCCCTCCACTTT. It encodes CASSYAQGVDSPLHF.

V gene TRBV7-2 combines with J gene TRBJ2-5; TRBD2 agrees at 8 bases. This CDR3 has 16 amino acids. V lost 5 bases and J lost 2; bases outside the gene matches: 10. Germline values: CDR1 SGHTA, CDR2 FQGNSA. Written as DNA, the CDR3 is TGTGCCAGCAGCCGCCCCCGAGCTAGCGGGCAAGAGACCCAGTACTTC. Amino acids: CASSRPRASGQETQYF. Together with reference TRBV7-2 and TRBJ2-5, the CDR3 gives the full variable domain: GAGVSQSPSNKVTEKGKDVELRCDPISGHTALYWYRQSLGQGLEFLIYFQGNSAPDKSGLPSDRFSAERTGGSVSTLTIQRTQQEDSAVYLCASSRPRASGQETQYFGPGTRLLVL.

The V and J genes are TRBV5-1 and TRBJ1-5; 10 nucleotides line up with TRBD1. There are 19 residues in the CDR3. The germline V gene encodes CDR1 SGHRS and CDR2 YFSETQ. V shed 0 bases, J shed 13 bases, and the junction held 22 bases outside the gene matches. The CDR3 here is CASSLVRTGGKMPNGGQHF. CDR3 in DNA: TGCGCCAGCAGCTTGGTAAGGACAGGGGGTAAAATGCCCAATGGTGGGCAGCATTTT.

CDR3 loop: CASSVRPSYGGDTQYF. The CDR3 coding sequence is TGTGCCAGCAGCGTACGCCCTAGTTATGGTGGAGATACGCAGTATTTT. The chain employs TRBV9 and TRBJ2-3; D unclear. The CDR3 runs 16 residues. Germline V gene sequence: CDR1 SGDLS, CDR2 YYNGEE. V was cut by 1 base and J by 5 bases, with 17 bases left in between.

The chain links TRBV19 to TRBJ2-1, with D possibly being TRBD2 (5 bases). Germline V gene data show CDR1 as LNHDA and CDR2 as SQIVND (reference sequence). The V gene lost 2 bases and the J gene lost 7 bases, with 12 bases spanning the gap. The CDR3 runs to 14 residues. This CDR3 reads CASSILSGGNEQFF. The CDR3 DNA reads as TGTGCCAGTAGTATATTGTCCGGAGGTAATGAGCAGTTCTTC.

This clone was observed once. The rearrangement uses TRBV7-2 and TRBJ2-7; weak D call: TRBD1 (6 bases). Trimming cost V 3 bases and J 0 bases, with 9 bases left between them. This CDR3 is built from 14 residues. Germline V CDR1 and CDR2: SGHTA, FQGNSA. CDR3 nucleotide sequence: TGTGCCAGCAGCTTCAACAGGGTCTCCTACGAGCAGTACTTC. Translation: CASSFNRVSYEQYF.

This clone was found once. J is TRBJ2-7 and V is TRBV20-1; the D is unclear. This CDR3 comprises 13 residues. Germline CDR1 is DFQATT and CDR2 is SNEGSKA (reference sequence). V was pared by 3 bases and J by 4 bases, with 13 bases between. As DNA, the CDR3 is TGCAGTGCTAGTCGGTCTACCGATTACGAGCAGTACGTC. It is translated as CSASRSTDYEQYV.

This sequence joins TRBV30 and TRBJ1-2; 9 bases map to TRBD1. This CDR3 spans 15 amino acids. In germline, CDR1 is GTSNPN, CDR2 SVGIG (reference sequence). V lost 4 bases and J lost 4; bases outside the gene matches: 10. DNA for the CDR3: TGTGCCTGGAACCGAAAACAGGGGGCCCCCTATGGCTACACCTTC. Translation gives CAWNRKQGAPYGYTF.

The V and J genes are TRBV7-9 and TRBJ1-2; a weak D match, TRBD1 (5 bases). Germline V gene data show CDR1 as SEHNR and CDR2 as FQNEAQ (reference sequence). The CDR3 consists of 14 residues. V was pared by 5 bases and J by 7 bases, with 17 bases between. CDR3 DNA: TGTGCCAGCAGCCGAGGACAAGGGGTGGGTGGCTACACCTTC. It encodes CASSRGQGVGGYTF.

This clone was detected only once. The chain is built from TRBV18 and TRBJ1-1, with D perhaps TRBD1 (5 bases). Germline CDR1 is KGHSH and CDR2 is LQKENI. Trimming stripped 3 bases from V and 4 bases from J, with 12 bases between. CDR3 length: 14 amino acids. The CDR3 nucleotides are TGTGCCAGCTCACCGGCGGGGGGTCGCACTGAAGCTTTCTTT. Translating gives CASSPAGGRTEAFF.

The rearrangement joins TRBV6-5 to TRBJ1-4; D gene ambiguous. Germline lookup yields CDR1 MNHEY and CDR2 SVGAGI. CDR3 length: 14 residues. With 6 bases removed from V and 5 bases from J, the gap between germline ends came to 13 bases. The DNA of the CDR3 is TGTGCCAGCAGCTACGCCGCGAGAAATGAAAAACTGTTTTTT. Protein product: CASSYAARNEKLFF.

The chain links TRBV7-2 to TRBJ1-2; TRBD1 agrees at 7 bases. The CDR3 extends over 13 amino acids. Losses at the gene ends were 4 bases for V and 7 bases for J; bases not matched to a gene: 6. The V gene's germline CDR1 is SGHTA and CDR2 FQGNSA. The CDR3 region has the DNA TGTGCCAGCAGCTCGACAGGGACGAGTGGCTACACCTTC. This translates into CASSSTGTSGYTF.

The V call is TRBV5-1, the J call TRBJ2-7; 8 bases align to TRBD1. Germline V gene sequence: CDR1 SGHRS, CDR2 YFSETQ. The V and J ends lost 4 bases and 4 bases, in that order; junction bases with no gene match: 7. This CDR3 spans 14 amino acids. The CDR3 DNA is TGCGCCAGCAGCACCGGACAGGGTGGGTACGAGCAGTACTTC. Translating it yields CASSTGQGGYEQYF.

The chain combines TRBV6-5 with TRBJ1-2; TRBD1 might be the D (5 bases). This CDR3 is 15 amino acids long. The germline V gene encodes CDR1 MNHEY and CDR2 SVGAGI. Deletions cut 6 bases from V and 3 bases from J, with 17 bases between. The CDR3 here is CASRLQGAQYYGYTF. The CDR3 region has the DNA TGTGCCAGCAGGTTACAAGGGGCACAGTACTATGGCTACACCTTC.

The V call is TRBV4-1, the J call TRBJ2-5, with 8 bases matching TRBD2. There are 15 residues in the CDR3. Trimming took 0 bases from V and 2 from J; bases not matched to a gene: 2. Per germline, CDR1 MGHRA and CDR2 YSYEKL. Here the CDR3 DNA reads TGCGCCAGCAGCCAAGAACTAGCGGATCAAGAGACCCAGTACTTC. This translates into CASSQELADQETQYF.

CDR3 bases: TGTGCCAGCAGCCCTGAGACGAGGACAACCCCCTATGGCTACACCTTC. Its translation is CASSPETRTTPYGYTF. The rearrangement uses TRBV7-6 and TRBJ1-2, with D possibly TRBD1 on 5 matching bases. Germline V gene lookup returns CDR1 SGHVS and CDR2 FNYEAQ. V was pared by 5 bases and J by 4 bases, with 20 bases between. The length of the CDR3 is 16 residues.

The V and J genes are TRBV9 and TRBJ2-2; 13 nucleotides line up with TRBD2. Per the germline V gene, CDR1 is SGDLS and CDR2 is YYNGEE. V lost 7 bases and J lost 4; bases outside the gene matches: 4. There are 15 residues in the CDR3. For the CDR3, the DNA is TGTGCCAGCGGGGGACTAGCGGGGAGCACCGGGGAGCTGTTTTTT. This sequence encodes CASGGLAGSTGELFF.

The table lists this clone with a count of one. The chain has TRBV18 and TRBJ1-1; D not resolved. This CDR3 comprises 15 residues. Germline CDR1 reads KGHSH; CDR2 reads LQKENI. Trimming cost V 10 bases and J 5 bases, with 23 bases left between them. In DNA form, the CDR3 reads TGTGCCACCACCTCGAGCCGGCAGGTACGGACTGAAGCTTTCTTT. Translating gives CATTSSRQVRTEAFF.

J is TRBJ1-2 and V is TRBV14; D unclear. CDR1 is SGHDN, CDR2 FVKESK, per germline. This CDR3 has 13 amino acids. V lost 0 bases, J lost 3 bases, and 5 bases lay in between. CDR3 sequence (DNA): TGTGCCAGCAGCCAAGAACAATACTATGGCTACACCTTC. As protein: CASSQEQYYGYTF.

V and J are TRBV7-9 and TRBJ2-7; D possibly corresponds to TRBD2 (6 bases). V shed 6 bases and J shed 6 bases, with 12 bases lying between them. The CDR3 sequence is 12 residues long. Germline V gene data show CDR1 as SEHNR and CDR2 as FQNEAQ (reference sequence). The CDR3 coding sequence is TGTGCCAGCAGTCCCGCGGGGAGCGAGCAGTACTTC. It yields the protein CASSPAGSEQYF.

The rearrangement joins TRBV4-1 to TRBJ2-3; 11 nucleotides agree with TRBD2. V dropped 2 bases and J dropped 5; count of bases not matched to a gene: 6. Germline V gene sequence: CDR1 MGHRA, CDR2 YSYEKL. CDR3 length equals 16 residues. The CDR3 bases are TGCGCCAGCAGCCAAACCGTAGCGGGGGGGCTAGATACGCAGTATTTT. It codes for CASSQTVAGGLDTQYF.

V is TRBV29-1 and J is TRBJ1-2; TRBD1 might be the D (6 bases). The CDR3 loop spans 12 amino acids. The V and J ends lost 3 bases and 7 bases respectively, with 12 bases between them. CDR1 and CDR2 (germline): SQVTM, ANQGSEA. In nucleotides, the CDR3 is TGCAGCGTTGAGGTGGGGGCGTTTGGCTACACCTTC. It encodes CSVEVGAFGYTF.

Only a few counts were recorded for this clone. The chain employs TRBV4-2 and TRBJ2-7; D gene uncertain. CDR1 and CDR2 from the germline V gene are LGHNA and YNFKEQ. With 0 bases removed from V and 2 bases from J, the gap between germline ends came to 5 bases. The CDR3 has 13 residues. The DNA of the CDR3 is TGTGCCAGCAGCCAAGATCGCGCCTACGAGCAGTACTTC. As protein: CASSQDRAYEQYF.

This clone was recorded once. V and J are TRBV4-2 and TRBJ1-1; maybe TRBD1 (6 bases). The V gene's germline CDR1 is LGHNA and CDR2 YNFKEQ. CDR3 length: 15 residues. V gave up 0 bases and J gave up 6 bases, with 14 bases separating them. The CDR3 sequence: CASSQEQGMQAEAFF. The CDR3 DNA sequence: TGTGCCAGCAGCCAAGAGCAGGGGATGCAGGCTGAAGCTTTCTTT.

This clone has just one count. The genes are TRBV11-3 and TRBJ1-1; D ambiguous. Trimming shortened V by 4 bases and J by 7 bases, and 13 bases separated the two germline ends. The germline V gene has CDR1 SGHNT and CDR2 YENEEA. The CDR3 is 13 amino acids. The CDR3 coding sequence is TGTGCCAGCAGCTCTAGTCGGGATTATGAAGCTTTCTTT. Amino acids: CASSSSRDYEAFF.

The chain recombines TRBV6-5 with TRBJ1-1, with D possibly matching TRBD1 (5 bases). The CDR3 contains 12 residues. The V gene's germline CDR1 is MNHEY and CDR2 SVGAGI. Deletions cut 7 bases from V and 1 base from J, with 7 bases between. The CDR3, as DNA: TGTGCCAGCACCGGGGGGAACACTGAAGCTTTCTTT. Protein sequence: CASTGGNTEAFF.

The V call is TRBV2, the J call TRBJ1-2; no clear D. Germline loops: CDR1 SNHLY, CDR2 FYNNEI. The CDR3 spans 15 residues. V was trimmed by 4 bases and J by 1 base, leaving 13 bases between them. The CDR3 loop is CASSARGTINYGYTF. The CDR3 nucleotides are TGTGCCAGCAGTGCGCGGGGAACAATTAACTATGGCTACACCTTC.

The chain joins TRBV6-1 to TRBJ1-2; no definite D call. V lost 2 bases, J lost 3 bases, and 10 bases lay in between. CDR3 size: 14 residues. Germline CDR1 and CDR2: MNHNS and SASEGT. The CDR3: CASSELAPDYGYTF. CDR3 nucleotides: TGTGCCAGCAGTGAACTTGCTCCAGACTATGGCTACACCTTC.